Listed here is a single TCR beta chain. The antigen remains unidentified. RNA, at roughly 0.5 to 1 ug, was reverse transcribed with random hexamers. TCRdb passed the immunoSEQ multiplex PCR reads through MiXCR, listing each CDR3 protein once. This table holds 200,000 to 250,000 distinct CDR3 sequences, approximately 95% found once. The data are from a study of CD8 T cells in Susac syndrome. Trimming pared 5 bases from V and 8 bases from J, leaving 9 bases between. Germline V gene sequence: CDR1 DFQATT, CDR2 SNEGSKA (reference sequence). The CDR3 runs to 10 residues. Study-level results: Acknowledgment was made by the study that its TCR sequencing and HLA analysis involved a relatively small number of individuals.

This chain joins TRBV20-1 and TRBJ1-1, with unresolved D. The source is a human donor with multiple sclerosis. Specimen: CD4+ T cells from PBMCs. CDR3 bases: TGCAGTGCTGCAGACCAAGAAGCTTTCTTT. The encoded protein is CSAADQEAFF.